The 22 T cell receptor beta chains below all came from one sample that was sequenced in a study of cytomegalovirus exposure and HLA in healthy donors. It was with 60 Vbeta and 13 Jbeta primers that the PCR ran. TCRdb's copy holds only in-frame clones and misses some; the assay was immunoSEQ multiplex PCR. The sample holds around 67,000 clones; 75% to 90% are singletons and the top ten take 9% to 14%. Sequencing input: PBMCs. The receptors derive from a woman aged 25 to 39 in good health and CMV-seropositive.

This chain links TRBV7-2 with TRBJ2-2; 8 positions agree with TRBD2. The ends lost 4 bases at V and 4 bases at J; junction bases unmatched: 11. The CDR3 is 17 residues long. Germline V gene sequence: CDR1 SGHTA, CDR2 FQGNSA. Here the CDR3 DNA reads TGTGCCAGCAGCTATTCCTTTGCGGGAGGCGGCACCGGGGAGCTGTTTTTT. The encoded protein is CASSYSFAGGGTGELFF.

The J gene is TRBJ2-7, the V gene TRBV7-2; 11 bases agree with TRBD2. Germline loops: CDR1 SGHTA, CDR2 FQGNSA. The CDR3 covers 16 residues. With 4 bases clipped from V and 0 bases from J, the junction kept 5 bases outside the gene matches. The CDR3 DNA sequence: TGTGCCAGCAGCTGGTCTCTAGCGGGAGGCTCCTACGAGCAGTACTTC. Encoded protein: CASSWSLAGGSYEQYF.

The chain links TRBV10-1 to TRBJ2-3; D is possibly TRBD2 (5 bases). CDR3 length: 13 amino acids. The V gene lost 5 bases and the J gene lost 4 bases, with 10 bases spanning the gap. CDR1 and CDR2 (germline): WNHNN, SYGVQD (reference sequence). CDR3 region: CASSTGNPDTQYF. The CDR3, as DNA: TGCGCCAGCAGTACCGGGAACCCAGATACGCAGTATTTT.

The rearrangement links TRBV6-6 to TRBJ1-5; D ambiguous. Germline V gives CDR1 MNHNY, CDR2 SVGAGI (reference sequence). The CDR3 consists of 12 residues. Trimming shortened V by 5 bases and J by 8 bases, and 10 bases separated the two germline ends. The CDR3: CASSILIKPQHF. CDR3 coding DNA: TGTGCCAGCAGTATTCTAATTAAGCCCCAGCATTTT.

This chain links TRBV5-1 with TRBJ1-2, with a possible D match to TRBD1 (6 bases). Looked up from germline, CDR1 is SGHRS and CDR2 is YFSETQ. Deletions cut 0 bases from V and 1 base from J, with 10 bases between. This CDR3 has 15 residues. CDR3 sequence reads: CASSLEGQVNYGYTF. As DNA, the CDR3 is TGCGCCAGCAGCTTGGAGGGACAAGTTAACTATGGCTACACCTTC.

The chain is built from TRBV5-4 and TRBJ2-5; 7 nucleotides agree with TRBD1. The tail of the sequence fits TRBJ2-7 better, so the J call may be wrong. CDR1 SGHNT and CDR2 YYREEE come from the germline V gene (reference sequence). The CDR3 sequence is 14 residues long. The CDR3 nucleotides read TGTGCCAGCAGCCCGCGGACAGGACCCTACGAGCAGTACTTC. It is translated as CASSPRTGPYEQYF.

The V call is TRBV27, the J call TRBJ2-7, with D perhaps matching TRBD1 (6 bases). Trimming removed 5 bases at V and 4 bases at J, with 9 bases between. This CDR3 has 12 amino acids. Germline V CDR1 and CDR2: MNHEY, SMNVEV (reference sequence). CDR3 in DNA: TGTGCCAGCAGTGTACAGGGTTACGAGCAGTACTTC. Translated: CASSVQGYEQYF.

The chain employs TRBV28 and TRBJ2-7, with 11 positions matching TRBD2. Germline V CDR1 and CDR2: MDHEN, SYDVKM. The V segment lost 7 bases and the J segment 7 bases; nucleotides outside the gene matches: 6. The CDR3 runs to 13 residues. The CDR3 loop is CASTLRTSGEQYF. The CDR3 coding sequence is TGTGCCAGCACCCTTCGGACTAGCGGGGAGCAGTACTTC. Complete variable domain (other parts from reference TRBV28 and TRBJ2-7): DVKVTQSSRYLVKRTGEKVFLECVQDMDHENMFWYRQDPGLGLRLIYFSYDVKMKEKGDIPEGYSVSREKKERFSLILESASTNQTSMYLCASTLRTSGEQYFGPGTRLTVT.

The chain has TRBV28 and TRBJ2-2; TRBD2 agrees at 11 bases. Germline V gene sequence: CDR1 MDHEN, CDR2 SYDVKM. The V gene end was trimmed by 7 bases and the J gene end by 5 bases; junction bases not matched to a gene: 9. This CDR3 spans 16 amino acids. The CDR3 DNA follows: TGTGCCAGCAATCCCTTAGCGGGAGGGAGGACCGGGGAGCTGTTTTTT. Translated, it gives CASNPLAGGRTGELFF.

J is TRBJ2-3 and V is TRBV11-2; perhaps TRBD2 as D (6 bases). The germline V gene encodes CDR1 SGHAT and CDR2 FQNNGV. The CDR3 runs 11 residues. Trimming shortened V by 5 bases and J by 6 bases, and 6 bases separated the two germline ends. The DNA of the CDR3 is TGTGCCAGCAGCCGGGGGGATACGCAGTATTTT. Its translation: CASSRGDTQYF.

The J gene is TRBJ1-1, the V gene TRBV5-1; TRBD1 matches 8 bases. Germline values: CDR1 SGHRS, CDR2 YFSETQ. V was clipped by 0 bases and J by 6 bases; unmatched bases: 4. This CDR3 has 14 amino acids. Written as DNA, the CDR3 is TGCGCCAGCAGCTTGGGACAGGGGCTCGCTGAAGCTTTCTTT. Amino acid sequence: CASSLGQGLAEAFF.

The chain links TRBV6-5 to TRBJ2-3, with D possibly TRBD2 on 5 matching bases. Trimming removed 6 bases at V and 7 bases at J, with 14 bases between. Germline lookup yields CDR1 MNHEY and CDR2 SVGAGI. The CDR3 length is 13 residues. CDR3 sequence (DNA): TGTGCCAGCAGGCCCACGGGGTTAAATACGCAGTATTTT. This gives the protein CASRPTGLNTQYF.

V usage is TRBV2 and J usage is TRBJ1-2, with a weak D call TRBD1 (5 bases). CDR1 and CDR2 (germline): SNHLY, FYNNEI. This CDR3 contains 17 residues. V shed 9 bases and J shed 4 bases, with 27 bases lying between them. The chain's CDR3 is CASGHGGSFRGAYGYTF. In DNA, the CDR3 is TGTGCCAGTGGCCACGGGGGTTCCTTCCGTGGGGCCTATGGCTACACCTTC.

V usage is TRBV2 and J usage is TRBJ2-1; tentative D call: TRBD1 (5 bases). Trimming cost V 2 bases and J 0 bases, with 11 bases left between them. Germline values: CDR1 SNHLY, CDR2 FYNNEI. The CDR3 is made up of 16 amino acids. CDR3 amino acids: CASSERGSSSYNEQFF. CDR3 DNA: TGTGCCAGCAGTGAAAGGGGTTCCAGCTCCTACAATGAGCAGTTCTTC.

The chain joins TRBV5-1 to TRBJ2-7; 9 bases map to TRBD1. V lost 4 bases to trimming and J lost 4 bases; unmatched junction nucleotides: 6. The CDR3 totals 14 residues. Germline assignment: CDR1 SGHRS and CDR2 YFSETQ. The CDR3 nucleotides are TGCGCCAGCAGCGTAGGACAGGGGCGATACGAGCAGTACTTC. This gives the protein CASSVGQGRYEQYF.

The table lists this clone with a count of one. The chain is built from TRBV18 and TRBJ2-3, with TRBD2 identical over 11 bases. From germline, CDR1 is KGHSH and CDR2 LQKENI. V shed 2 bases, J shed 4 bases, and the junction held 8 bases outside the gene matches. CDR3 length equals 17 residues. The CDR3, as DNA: TGTGCCAGCTCACCATTCCGACTAGCGGGGACCTCAGATACGCAGTATTTT. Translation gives CASSPFRLAGTSDTQYF.

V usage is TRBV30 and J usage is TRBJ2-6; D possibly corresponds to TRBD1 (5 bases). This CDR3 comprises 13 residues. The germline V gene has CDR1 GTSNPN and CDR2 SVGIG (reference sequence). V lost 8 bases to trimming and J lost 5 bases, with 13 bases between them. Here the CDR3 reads CAESGLWANVLTF. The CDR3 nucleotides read TGTGCCGAATCAGGGCTCTGGGCCAACGTCCTGACTTTC.

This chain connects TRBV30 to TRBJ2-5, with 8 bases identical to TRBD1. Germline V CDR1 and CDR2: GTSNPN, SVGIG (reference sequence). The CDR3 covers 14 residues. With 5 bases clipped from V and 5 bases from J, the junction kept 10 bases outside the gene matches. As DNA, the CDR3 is TGTGCCTGGGGACCGGGACAGGCGTTGGAGACCCAGTACTTC. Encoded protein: CAWGPGQALETQYF.

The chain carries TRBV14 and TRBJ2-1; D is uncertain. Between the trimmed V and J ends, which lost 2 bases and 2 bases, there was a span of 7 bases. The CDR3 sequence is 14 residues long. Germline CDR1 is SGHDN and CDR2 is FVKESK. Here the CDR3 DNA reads TGTGCCAGCAGCCAATTAGTTACCTACAATGAGCAGTTCTTC. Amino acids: CASSQLVTYNEQFF.

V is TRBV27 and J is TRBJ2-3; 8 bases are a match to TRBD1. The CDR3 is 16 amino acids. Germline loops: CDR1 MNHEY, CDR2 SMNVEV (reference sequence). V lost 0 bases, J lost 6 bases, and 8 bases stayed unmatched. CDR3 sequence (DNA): TGTGCCAGCAGTTTATCGACAGGGGCTGGCGGCGATACGCAGTATTTT. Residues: CASSLSTGAGGDTQYF.

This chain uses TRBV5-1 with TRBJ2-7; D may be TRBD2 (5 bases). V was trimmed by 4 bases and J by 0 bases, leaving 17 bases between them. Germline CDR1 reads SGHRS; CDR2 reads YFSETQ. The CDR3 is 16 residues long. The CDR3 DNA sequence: TGCGCCAGCAGCCCCTCCCGCGCGGGTAGCTCCTACGAGCAGTACTTC. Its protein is CASSPSRAGSSYEQYF.

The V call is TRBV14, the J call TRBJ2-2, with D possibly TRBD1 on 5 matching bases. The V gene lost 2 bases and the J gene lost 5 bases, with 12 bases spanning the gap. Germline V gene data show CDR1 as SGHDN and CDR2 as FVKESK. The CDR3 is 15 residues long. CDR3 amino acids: CASSQRSKGTGELFF. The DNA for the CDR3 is TGTGCCAGCAGCCAAAGATCCAAGGGGACCGGGGAGCTGTTTTTT.